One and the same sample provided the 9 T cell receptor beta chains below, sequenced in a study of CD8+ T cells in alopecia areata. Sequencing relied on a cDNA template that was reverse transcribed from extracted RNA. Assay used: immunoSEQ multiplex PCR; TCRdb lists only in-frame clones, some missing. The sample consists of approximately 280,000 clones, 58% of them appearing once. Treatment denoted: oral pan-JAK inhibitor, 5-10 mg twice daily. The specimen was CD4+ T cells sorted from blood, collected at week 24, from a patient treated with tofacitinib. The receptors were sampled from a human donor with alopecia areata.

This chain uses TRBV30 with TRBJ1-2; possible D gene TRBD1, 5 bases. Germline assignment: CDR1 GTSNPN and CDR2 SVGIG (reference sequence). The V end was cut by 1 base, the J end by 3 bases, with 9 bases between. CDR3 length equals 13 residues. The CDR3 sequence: CAWSDDSDYGYTF. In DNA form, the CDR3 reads TGTGCCTGGAGTGACGACAGTGACTATGGCTACACCTTC. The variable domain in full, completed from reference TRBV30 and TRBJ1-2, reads SQTIHQWPATLVQPVGSPLSLECTVEGTSNPNLYWYRQAAGRGLQLLFYSVGIGQISSEVPQNLSASRPQDRQFILSSKKLLLSDSGFYLCAWSDDSDYGYTFGSGTRLTVV.

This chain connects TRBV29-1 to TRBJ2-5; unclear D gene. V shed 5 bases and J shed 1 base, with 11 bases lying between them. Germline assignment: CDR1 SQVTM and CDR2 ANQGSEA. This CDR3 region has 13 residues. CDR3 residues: CSVQLASQETQYF. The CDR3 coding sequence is TGCAGCGTTCAACTGGCATCCCAAGAGACCCAGTACTTC.

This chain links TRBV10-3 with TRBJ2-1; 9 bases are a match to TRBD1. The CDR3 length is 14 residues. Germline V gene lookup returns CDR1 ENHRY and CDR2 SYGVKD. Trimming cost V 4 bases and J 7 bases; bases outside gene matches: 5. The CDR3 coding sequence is TGTGCCATCAGTGGAGACAGGGGGTTTAATGAGCAGTTCTTC. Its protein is CAISGDRGFNEQFF.

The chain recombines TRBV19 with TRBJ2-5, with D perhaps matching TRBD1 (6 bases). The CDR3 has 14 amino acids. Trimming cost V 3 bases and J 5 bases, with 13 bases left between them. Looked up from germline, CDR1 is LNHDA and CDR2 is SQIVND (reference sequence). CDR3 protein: CASSIRQGLETQYF. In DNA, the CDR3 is TGTGCCAGTAGTATCCGGCAGGGGCTCGAGACCCAGTACTTC.

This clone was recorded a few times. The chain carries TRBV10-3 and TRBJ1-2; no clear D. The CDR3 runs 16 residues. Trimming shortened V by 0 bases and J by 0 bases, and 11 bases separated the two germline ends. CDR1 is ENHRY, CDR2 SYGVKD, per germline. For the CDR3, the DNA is TGTGCCATCAGTGAGTCGCCGTCGGGGACTAACTATGGCTACACCTTC. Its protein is CAISESPSGTNYGYTF.

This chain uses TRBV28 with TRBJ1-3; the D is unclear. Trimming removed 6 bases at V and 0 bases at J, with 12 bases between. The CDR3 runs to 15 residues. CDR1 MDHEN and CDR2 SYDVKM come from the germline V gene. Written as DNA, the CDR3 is TGTGCCAGCAGATATAGGGTACCCTCTGGAAACACCATATATTTT. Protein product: CASRYRVPSGNTIYF.

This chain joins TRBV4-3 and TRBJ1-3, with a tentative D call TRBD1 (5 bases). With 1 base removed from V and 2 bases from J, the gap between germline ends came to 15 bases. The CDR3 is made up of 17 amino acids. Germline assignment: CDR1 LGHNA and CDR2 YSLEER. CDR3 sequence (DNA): TGCGCCAGCAGCCAAGCTAAAACAGGCTCAGCTGGAAACACCATATATTTT. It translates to CASSQAKTGSAGNTIYF.

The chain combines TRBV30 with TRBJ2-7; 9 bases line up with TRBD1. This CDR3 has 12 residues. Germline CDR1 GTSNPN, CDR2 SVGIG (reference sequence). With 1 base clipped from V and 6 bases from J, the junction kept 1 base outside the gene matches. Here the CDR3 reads CAWSGQGVEQYF. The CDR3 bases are TGTGCCTGGAGTGGACAGGGGGTCGAGCAGTACTTC.

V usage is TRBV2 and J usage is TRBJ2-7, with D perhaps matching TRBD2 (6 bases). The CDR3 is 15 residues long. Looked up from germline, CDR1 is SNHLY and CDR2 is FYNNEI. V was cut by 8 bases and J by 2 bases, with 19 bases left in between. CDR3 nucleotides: TGTGCCAGCTCCCTAGAGGGGACTCAGCCCTACGAGCAGTACTTC. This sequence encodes CASSLEGTQPYEQYF.